Presented here are 10 T cell receptor beta chains from one specimen sequenced in a study of blood T cell repertoires in COVID-19 (dated by TCRdb to 2019 to 2021). Library generation was performed with the immunoSEQ multiplex PCR assay. TCRdb re-hosts the immuneACCESS table, in-frame sequences only. Its copies lack some clones; in the studies checked, an unresolved V gene accounts for under half of them, and the cause for the rest is not known. The sample yields some 100,000 clones; approximately 86% were counted once. Less than 3.5% of the sample goes to the ten largest clones. Source material: PBMCs or T cells enriched from blood (not recorded which). The receptors here all came from a woman aged 45 to 65 who had recovered from COVID-19.

The V gene is TRBV6-6, the J gene TRBJ2-5; TRBD2 matches 8 bases. Germline V lookup: CDR1 MNHNY, CDR2 SVGAGI (reference sequence). The CDR3 is 15 residues long. J was trimmed by 5 bases and V by 4 bases; bases with no gene match: 9. Written as DNA, the CDR3 is TGTGCCAGCAGTTCCTTAGCGGGGTCACGGGAGACCCAGTACTTC. Its protein is CASSSLAGSRETQYF.

The V gene is TRBV19, the J gene TRBJ2-3; 9 positions match TRBD1. Germline V gene lookup returns CDR1 LNHDA and CDR2 SQIVND (reference sequence). V lost 6 bases and J lost 1; bases outside the gene matches: 11. The CDR3 has 17 residues. CDR3 in DNA: TGTGCCAGTAGCCAGGACAGGGGAGGGCAGGGCACAGATACGCAGTATTTT. Its translation is CASSQDRGGQGTDTQYF. The full variable domain, rest sourced from reference TRBV19 and TRBJ2-3, is DGGITQSPKYLFRKEGQNVTLSCEQNLNHDAMYWYRQDPGQGLRLIYYSQIVNDFQKGDIAEGYSVSREKKESFPLTVTSAQKNPTAFYLCASSQDRGGQGTDTQYFGPGTRLTVL.

This clone was counted between two and nine times. The V gene is TRBV5-1, the J gene TRBJ2-7, with D perhaps matching TRBD2 (6 bases). Germline CDR1 reads SGHRS; CDR2 reads YFSETQ. The CDR3 length is 14 residues. V lost 4 bases and J 3 bases, leaving 14 bases between the germline ends. The DNA for the CDR3 is TGCGCCAGCAGCGCGGGACCAACATACTACGAGCAGTACTTC. It codes for CASSAGPTYYEQYF. Based on the CDR3 plus reference TRBV5-1 and TRBJ2-7, the full variable domain is KAGVTQTPRYLIKTRGQQVTLSCSPISGHRSVSWYQQTPGQGLQFLFEYFSETQRNKGNFPGRFSGRQFSNSRSEMNVSTLELGDSALYLCASSAGPTYYEQYFGPGTRLTVT.

This clone was observed once. The rearrangement joins TRBV28 to TRBJ1-1; perhaps TRBD1 as D (6 bases). The CDR3 loop spans 15 amino acids. CDR1 is MDHEN and CDR2 is SYDVKM in the germline V gene. Trimming took 2 bases from V and 1 from J, leaving 11 bases between them. CDR3 nucleotides: TGTGCCAGCAGTTTACCGGGGACAACGAACACTGAAGCTTTCTTT. Its protein is CASSLPGTTNTEAFF.

The J gene is TRBJ1-5, the V gene TRBV19; D is perhaps TRBD1 (6 bases). The CDR3 runs 14 residues. Trimming took 2 bases from V and 3 from J, leaving 8 bases between them. Germline V gene data show CDR1 as LNHDA and CDR2 as SQIVND (reference sequence). CDR3 amino acids: CASSIRGYNQPQHF. The CDR3 DNA follows: TGTGCCAGTAGTATAAGGGGGTACAATCAGCCCCAGCATTTT.

The rearrangement uses TRBV13 and TRBJ1-1; TRBD1 is a possible D gene (5 bases). Per germline, CDR1 PRHDT and CDR2 FYEKMQ (reference sequence). The ends were cut back, 3 bases at V and 3 bases at J, with 11 bases in the middle. The CDR3 totals 14 residues. The chain's CDR3 is CASSFTPGHTEAFF. The CDR3 region has the DNA TGTGCCAGCAGCTTCACACCAGGGCACACTGAAGCTTTCTTT.

This clone is a singleton in its sample. The chain couples TRBV28 to TRBJ1-2; D is possibly TRBD1 (6 bases). V lost 7 bases, J lost 2 bases, and 17 bases lay in between. The germline CDR1 and CDR2 sequences are MDHEN and SYDVKM. CDR3 size: 15 residues. CDR3 sequence reads: CASTLGGLVNYGYTF. In DNA, the CDR3 is TGTGCCAGCACCCTAGGGGGTTTAGTCAACTATGGCTACACCTTC.

The rearrangement links TRBV5-1 to TRBJ2-6; a possible D gene is TRBD1 (5 bases). Germline CDR1 is SGHRS and CDR2 is YFSETQ. V shed 4 bases and J shed 0 bases, with 17 bases lying between them. The CDR3 loop spans 18 amino acids. Written as DNA, the CDR3 is TGCGCCAGCAGCGGGGATAGACCAGGGCCCTCTGGGGCCAACGTCCTGACTTTC. Its protein is CASSGDRPGPSGANVLTF.

The chain recombines TRBV28 with TRBJ2-2, with D possibly matching TRBD2 (5 bases). Trimming shortened V by 2 bases and J by 5 bases, and 15 bases separated the two germline ends. Germline CDR1 reads MDHEN; CDR2 reads SYDVKM. The CDR3 extends over 16 amino acids. For the CDR3, the DNA is TGTGCCAGCAGTTTAGAGGAGGTGGGGAGAACCGGGGAGCTGTTTTTT. It specifies CASSLEEVGRTGELFF. Based on the CDR3 plus reference TRBV28 and TRBJ2-2, the full variable domain is DVKVTQSSRYLVKRTGEKVFLECVQDMDHENMFWYRQDPGLGLRLIYFSYDVKMKEKGDIPEGYSVSREKKERFSLILESASTNQTSMYLCASSLEEVGRTGELFFGEGSRLTVL.

V is TRBV6-5 and J is TRBJ1-2; possibly TRBD1 for D (6 bases). CDR3 length: 12 amino acids. With 6 bases removed from V and 3 bases from J, the gap between germline ends came to 8 bases. Germline V gives CDR1 MNHEY, CDR2 SVGAGI. The CDR3 protein is CASRDRYYGYTF. The CDR3 DNA sequence: TGTGCCAGCAGGGACAGATACTATGGCTACACCTTC.